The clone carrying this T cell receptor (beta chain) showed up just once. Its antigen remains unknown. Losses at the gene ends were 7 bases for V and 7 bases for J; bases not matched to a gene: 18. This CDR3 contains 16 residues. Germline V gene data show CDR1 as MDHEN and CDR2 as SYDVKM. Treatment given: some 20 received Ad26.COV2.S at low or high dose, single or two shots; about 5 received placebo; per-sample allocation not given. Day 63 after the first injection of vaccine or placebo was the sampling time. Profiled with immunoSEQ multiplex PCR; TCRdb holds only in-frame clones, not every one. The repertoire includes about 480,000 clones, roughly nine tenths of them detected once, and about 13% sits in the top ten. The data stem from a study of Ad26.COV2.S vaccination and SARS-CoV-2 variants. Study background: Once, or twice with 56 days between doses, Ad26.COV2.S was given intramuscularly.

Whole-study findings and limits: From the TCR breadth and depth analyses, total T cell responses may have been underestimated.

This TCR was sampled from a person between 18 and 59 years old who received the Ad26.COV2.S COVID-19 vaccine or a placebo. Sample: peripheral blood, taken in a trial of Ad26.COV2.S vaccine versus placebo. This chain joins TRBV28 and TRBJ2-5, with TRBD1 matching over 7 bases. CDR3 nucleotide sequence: TGTGCCAGCAAACCCTCCAGGGGGACCACGTCCGGGACCCAGTACTTC. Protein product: CASKPSRGTTSGTQYF.